These 26 T cell receptor beta chains were all obtained from the same sample, sequenced in a study of tumor-infiltrating lymphocytes in primary liver carcinoma. Co-extracted RNA and DNA came from around 18-30 mg of unsorted bulk tissue. Total RNA amounting to around 450 ng was the source from which TCR beta cDNA was made with a constant-region primer. Researchers made the TCR beta libraries by running three nested multiplex PCR rounds with slightly modified ARM-PCR. The first two PCR rounds used TRBV1-TRBV30 forward primers with a C-beta reverse primer, around 10 cycles each. A single record per CDR3 protein comes from TCRdb applying MiXCR to the multiplex PCR reads. The repertoire holds 22,000 or so distinct CDR3 sequences, with around 80% as singletons. Material: liver tumor tissue from sampling region 2. As for subset: tumor region T2, inferior pole. These receptors were taken from a woman aged 25 to 39 with primary liver carcinoma and hepatitis B virus infection.

This chain links TRBV28 with TRBJ2-7; D is possibly TRBD1 or TRBD2 (5 bases each). V lost 4 bases and J 6 bases, leaving 16 bases between the germline ends. Germline loops: CDR1 MDHEN, CDR2 SYDVKM. The CDR3 length is 14 residues. This chain's CDR3 is CASSSTGIGVEQYF. CDR3 in DNA: TGTGCCAGCAGTTCAACCGGGATAGGGGTCGAGCAGTACTTC.

Comment on this clonotype: One junction end disagrees with the germline gene, perhaps due to a read error. The CDR3: CASIQAVTGGHINYEQYF. CDR3 DNA: TGCGCAAGCATCCAAGCTGTGACGGGGGGTCACATTAACTACGAGCAGTACTTC. The V and J genes are TRBV4-3 and TRBJ2-7, with 7 bases fitting TRBD2. The CDR3 spans 18 residues. Germline values: CDR1 LGHNA, CDR2 YSLEER.

Of note for this clonotype: The junction and the germline gene differ at one end; a read error may be behind it. The V and J genes are TRBV6-2 or TRBV6-3 and TRBJ2-6, with 7 positions matching TRBD2. The germline CDR1 and CDR2 sequences are MNHEY and SVGEGT. There are 19 residues in the CDR3. The CDR3 here is CASQDPPAGCYGGTNVLTF. In DNA form, the CDR3 reads TGTGCCAGTCAAGACCCCCCAGCGGGATGTTATGGTGGGACCAACGTCCTGACTTTC.

The chain uses TRBV4-3 and TRBJ2-3, with no clear D. CDR3 size: 18 residues. Trimming pared 3 bases from V and 15 bases from J, leaving 34 bases between. Germline values: CDR1 LGHNA, CDR2 YSLEER. CDR3 nucleotides: TGCGCCAGCAGCCAGTCGGTCTGGCTGGGTGATCCCTATGATACACATTATTTT. Its translation is CASSQSVWLGDPYDTHYF.

The genes are TRBV6-2 or TRBV6-3 and TRBJ1-5; D gene unclear. With the DNA end fitting TRBJ2-3 better, the J assignment may be wrong. This CDR3 is 13 amino acids long. Germline values: CDR1 MNHEY, CDR2 SVGEGT. DNA of the CDR3: TGTGCCAGCAGTTACCGAGTCAATCAGCCCCAGTATTTT. The encoded protein is CASSYRVNQPQYF.

The chain is built from TRBV5-5 and TRBJ1-4; D unresolved. Per germline, CDR1 SGHKS and CDR2 YYEKEE (reference sequence). The CDR3 loop spans 19 amino acids. CDR3 in DNA: TGTGCTAACAGCTTGAGGTTAGGCGGACGGGTTGTAACTAATGAAAAACTGTTTTTT. This gives the protein CANSLRLGGRVVTNEKLFF. Variable domain in full (rest from reference TRBV5-5 and TRBJ1-4): DAGVTQSPTHLIKTRGQQVTLRCSPISGHKSVSWYQQVLGQGPQFIFQYYEKEERGRGNFPDRFSARQFPNYSSELNVNALLLGDSALYLCANSLRLGGRVVTNEKLFFGSGTQLSVL.

On this clonotype: This is likely a read error, given that the CDR3 carries no conserved phenylalanine or tryptophan at its end. The chain joins TRBV11-2 to TRBJ1-1; D might be TRBD1 (5 bases). V lost 2 bases, J lost 7 bases, and 17 bases lay in between. This CDR3 spans 15 amino acids. Germline V CDR1 and CDR2: SGHAT, FQNNGV. CDR3 DNA sequence: TGTGCCAGCAGCTTAAAAAGATGGGGGTTAAATGAAGCTTTCCTT. Protein product: CASSLKRWGLNEAFL.

Remarks on this clonotype: One end of the junction does not line up with germline, which may come from a read error. The J gene is TRBJ2-3, the V gene TRBV5-4, with D perhaps matching TRBD2 (5 bases). Germline V gene data show CDR1 as SGHNT and CDR2 as YYREEE (reference sequence). CDR3 length equals 18 residues. The DNA of the CDR3 is TGTGCCAGCAGTAACCCGGCGGCTAGTGGGAGTCGGTCAGATACGCAGTACTTT. This encodes CASSNPAASGSRSDTQYF.

As for this clonotype: The junction shows a germline mismatch at one end, possibly a read error. The chain recombines TRBV11-2 with TRBJ1-4; D possibly corresponds to TRBD1 (6 bases). Looked up from germline, CDR1 is SGHAT and CDR2 is FQNNGV. The CDR3 spans 16 residues. CDR3: CTSSLFQGSTNEKLFF. The CDR3 DNA reads TGTACCAGTAGCTTGTTTCAGGGGTCAACTAATGAAAAACTGTTTTTT.

Details on this clonotype: No conserved phenylalanine or tryptophan ends this CDR3, so it is likely a read error. The chain combines TRBV4-3 with TRBJ2-2; a weak D match, TRBD2 (6 bases). The CDR3 loop spans 16 amino acids. Germline values: CDR1 LGHNA, CDR2 YSLEER. For the CDR3, the DNA is TGCACCAGCAGCCAAGGGGCGGGGACCCTCGCCGGGGAGCTGTTTCTT. This gives the protein CTSSQGAGTLAGELFL.

A remark on this clonotype: A read error may account for a junction end that differs from germline. V usage is TRBV4-3 and J usage is TRBJ2-3, with 7 positions matching TRBD2. Germline-derived CDR1 and CDR2 are LGHNA and YSLEER. This CDR3 spans 21 amino acids. In DNA, the CDR3 is TGCGCCAGCAGACAAGAGCCGGTAACTAGCGTGTGGACGGGGGTCACACATACGCAGTATTTT. It codes for CASRQEPVTSVWTGVTHTQYF.

On this clonotype itself: Without the conserved terminal phenylalanine or tryptophan, this CDR3 likely stems from a read error. No DNA is shown, since the ends of the CDR3 on it are uncertain; the CDR3 is the one TCRdb lists. The chain is built from TRBV6-5 and TRBJ1-1. The CDR3 numbers 11 amino acids, ends counted. Germline V lookup: CDR1 MNHEY, CDR2 SVGAGI. The chain's CDR3 is CASSYADIASV.

As regards this clonotype: One junction end does not reproduce the germline sequence, and a read error may be involved. The V and J genes are TRBV11-2 and TRBJ2-5, with D possibly matching TRBD1 (5 bases). The CDR3 sequence is 15 residues long. Germline V lookup: CDR1 SGHAT, CDR2 FQNNGV. The DNA of the CDR3 is TGTGCCAGTAGCTTTATGACGACAGCCACTGAGACCCAGTACTTC. Translated: CASSFMTTATETQYF.

V and J are TRBV5-6 and TRBJ2-7, with D perhaps being TRBD1 or TRBD2 (5 bases each). CDR3 length: 13 amino acids. V shed 2 bases and J shed 9 bases, with 15 bases lying between them. The germline gives CDR1 SGHDT, CDR2 YYEEEE. CDR3 in amino acids: CASSLRTGPSQYF. In DNA form, the CDR3 reads TGTGCCAGCAGCTTACGGACGGGACCATCGCAGTACTTC.

Turning to this clonotype: One end of the junction fails to match germline, which may point to a read error. Here the CDR3 reads CVSSYSPGAGANVLTF. The CDR3 nucleotides read TGTGTCAGCAGTTACTCTCCGGGAGCTGGGGCCAACGTCCTGACATTT. The V and J genes are TRBV6-5 and TRBJ2-6, with a possible D match to TRBD2 (6 bases). There are 16 residues in the CDR3. The germline V gene has CDR1 MNHEY and CDR2 SVGAGI.

About this clonotype itself: A read error is likely, as this CDR3 ends without the conserved phenylalanine or tryptophan. This rearrangement joins TRBV7-8 to TRBJ2-3, with a weak D call TRBD2 (5 bases). CDR1 and CDR2 (germline): SGHVS, FQNEAQ. This CDR3 contains 13 residues. CDR3 bases: TGTGCCTGCAGCTCACTAGTATCGGATACGCAGTATTCT. Residues: CACSSLVSDTQYS.

To note about this clonotype: The junction and the germline gene differ at one end; a read error may be behind it. The chain has TRBV11-2 and TRBJ1-1; tentative D call: TRBD1 (6 bases). Looked up from germline, CDR1 is SGHAT and CDR2 is FQNNGV. This CDR3 comprises 14 residues. CDR3 DNA sequence: TGTGCAAGCAGATATACAGGGCGGAGGGCTGAAGCTCTCTTT. The encoded protein is CASRYTGRRAEALF.

For this clonotype: A junction boundary mismatches the germline segment, possibly from a read error. This chain connects TRBV4-1 to TRBJ2-3, with D unresolved. CDR3 length equals 16 residues. CDR1 and CDR2 from the germline V gene are MGHRA and YSYEKL. CDR3 in DNA: TGCGCCAACAGCCAAGATGTTGGCAGGAGTACAGATATGCAGTATTTT. Its protein product is CANSQDVGRSTDMQYF.

The rearrangement uses TRBV11-2 and TRBJ1-1, with 12 positions matching TRBD1. This CDR3 spans 20 amino acids. Germline loops: CDR1 SGHAT, CDR2 FQNNGV. Germline trimming cut 11 bases from V and 2 bases from J; bases unmatched to any gene: 24. The DNA of the CDR3 is TGTGCCGGTAGCGTTCGGGACAGGGGGCGCAAGAGCTGGAGTAACACTGAAGCTTTCTTT. This codes for CAGSVRDRGRKSWSNTEAFF. The complete variable domain, with remaining parts taken from reference TRBV11-2 and TRBJ1-1, reads EAGVAQSPRYKIIEKRQSVAFWCNPISGHATLYWYQQILGQGPKLLIQFQNNGVVDDSQLPKDRFSAERLKGVDSTLKIQPAKLEDSAVYLCAGSVRDRGRKSWSNTEAFFGQGTRLTVV.

In the case of this clonotype: The junction does not match germline at one end; this may be a read error. The V and J genes are TRBV11-2 and TRBJ1-1, with 9 nucleotides matching TRBD1. Germline V gene lookup returns CDR1 SGHAT and CDR2 FQNNGV. The CDR3 covers 20 residues. CDR3 residues: CASGARNRGRKRWSNTEAFF. The CDR3 bases are TGCGCCAGCGGCGCTCGGAACAGGGGGCGCAAGAGGTGGAGTAACACTGAAGCTTTCTTT.

For this clonotype: The junction does not match germline at one end; this may be a read error. The chain couples TRBV6-5 to TRBJ2-6, with D unclear. The CDR3 has 16 residues. The germline gives CDR1 MNHEY, CDR2 SVGAGI. The CDR3 coding sequence is TGTGTCAGCAGTTACTCCCCGGAAGCTGTGGCCAACGTCCTGACTTTC. It specifies CVSSYSPEAVANVLTF.

Concerning this clonotype itself: One end of the junction fails to match germline, which may point to a read error. The rearrangement links TRBV11-1 to TRBJ2-4, with 13 nucleotides matching TRBD2. This CDR3 comprises 17 residues. The V gene's germline CDR1 is SGHAT and CDR2 FQDESV (reference sequence). The CDR3 nucleotides read TGTGCCACCAGCTTTCCCGGGACTAGCGGGACCAAAAACATTCAATACTTC. Its protein is CATSFPGTSGTKNIQYF.

This clonotype was seen once. In this CDR3 the conserved last residue, phenylalanine or tryptophan, is missing, so a read error is likely. It is unclear where the CDR3 begins or ends on the DNA, so no DNA is shown, and the CDR3 is as TCRdb lists it. J is TRBJ2-7 and V is TRBV11-3; the D call of TRBD1 is as the table states it, not checked on the DNA. CDR1 and CDR2 from the germline V gene are SGHNT and YENEEA. The CDR3 totals 15 residues, both ends included. The CDR3 sequence is CASSLDRDPSYEQYL.

A note on this clonotype: One end of the junction varies from germline; a read error may be responsible. This chain links TRBV11-2 with TRBJ2-7; D call uncertain. The CDR3 loop spans 13 amino acids. Germline V lookup: CDR1 SGHAT, CDR2 FQNNGV. This CDR3 reads CDSNISSNYEQYF. The DNA of the CDR3 is TGTGACAGCAACATAAGCTCAAACTACGAGCAGTACTTC.

Worth noting for this clonotype: Lacking the conserved final phenylalanine or tryptophan, this CDR3 likely reflects a read error. The V and J genes are TRBV6-1 and TRBJ2-7; D may be TRBD2 (6 bases). The CDR3 sequence is 15 residues long. Germline V gives CDR1 MNHNS, CDR2 SASEGT. The CDR3 loop is CARSGGLGIGGEQYL. CDR3 nucleotides: TGTGCCAGAAGTGGGGGTCTGGGGATAGGAGGGGAGCAGTACTTA.

A few counts support this clonotype. Likely a read error: the CDR3 ends without its conserved phenylalanine or tryptophan. The J gene is TRBJ2-3, the V gene TRBV30; D tentatively reads TRBD1 or TRBD2 (5 bases each). Germline V lookup: CDR1 GTSNPN, CDR2 SVGIG (reference sequence). The CDR3 has 14 residues. V was cut by 2 bases and J by 3 bases, with 12 bases left in between. CDR3 DNA: TGTGCCTGGAGTCCGGGGACGGGTACAGATACGCAGTATTAT. This sequence encodes CAWSPGTGTDTQYY.